The 24 T cell receptor beta chains listed next were all sequenced from one sample in a study of technical replicates of blood from a handful of donors. Sequencing was performed with immunoSEQ multiplex PCR; in TCRdb, only in-frame clones are kept and a portion is missing. Among over 65,000 clones, 95% to 98% were seen once, and the ten largest hold under 0.2%. The sequenced sample was T cells isolated from PBMCs. These receptor sequences come from a human donor in good health.

CDR3 DNA: TGTGCCAGCAGTGAAAAAATGGGACTGCTTGGGGAGACCCAGTACTTC. Translated: CASSEKMGLLGETQYF. The chain is built from TRBV28 and TRBJ2-5; D possibly corresponds to TRBD2 (6 bases). CDR3 size: 16 residues. V shed 5 bases and J shed 5 bases, with 21 bases lying between them. Germline assignment: CDR1 MDHEN and CDR2 SYDVKM.

The rearrangement uses TRBV10-3 and TRBJ2-3, with D hard to call. Germline lookup yields CDR1 ENHRY and CDR2 SYGVKD. This CDR3 comprises 13 residues. Trimming removed 0 bases from V and 4 bases from J, with 5 bases in between. The CDR3 DNA reads TGTGCCATCAGTGAGTCGAGTGCAGATACGCAGTATTTT. This gives the protein CAISESSADTQYF.

The rearrangement uses TRBV11-3 and TRBJ2-3; 9 bases map to TRBD2. After removal of 5 bases from V and 2 bases from J, the junction contained 11 bases not matched to a gene. The CDR3 has 17 amino acids. CDR1 is SGHNT and CDR2 is YENEEA in the germline V gene. CDR3 in DNA: TGTGCCAGCAGCCCGAATAGGACTAGCGCCGACACAGATACGCAGTATTTT. Translating gives CASSPNRTSADTDTQYF.

The rearrangement uses TRBV30 and TRBJ1-5; unclear D gene. This CDR3 has 14 residues. Trimming left V 5 bases short and J 0 bases short, with 11 bases between. Germline V gene data show CDR1 as GTSNPN and CDR2 as SVGIG (reference sequence). DNA of the CDR3: TGTGCCTGGGATCGCGGTCGTAGCAATCAGCCCCAGCATTTT. Residues: CAWDRGRSNQPQHF.

J is TRBJ2-1 and V is TRBV4-1, with 7 bases fitting TRBD1. Looked up from germline, CDR1 is MGHRA and CDR2 is YSYEKL. V shed 4 bases and J 4 bases; nucleotides not matched to a gene: 4. This CDR3 comprises 14 residues. The CDR3 spells CASSPGQLYNEQFF. Here the CDR3 DNA reads TGCGCCAGCAGCCCGGGACAGCTATACAATGAGCAGTTCTTC.

This chain connects TRBV12-5 to TRBJ1-5; 9 nucleotides line up with TRBD1. V was pared by 6 bases and J by 4 bases, with 22 bases of the junction left unmatched. Germline V lookup: CDR1 LGHNT, CDR2 FRNRAP. CDR3 length: 20 amino acids. The CDR3 loop is CASGAGSRDREPRVNQPQHF. The CDR3 DNA reads TGTGCTAGTGGGGCTGGGTCCCGGGACAGGGAACCTAGGGTTAATCAGCCCCAGCATTTT.

The chain couples TRBV10-3 to TRBJ1-4, with a weak D call TRBD1 (6 bases). The CDR3 contains 18 residues. Trimming removed 3 bases from V and 13 bases from J, with 30 bases in between. Germline V gene lookup returns CDR1 ENHRY and CDR2 SYGVKD. DNA of the CDR3: TGTGCCATCAGTGAAGATGACAGGTCTCTAGTGGGTTCGGAAGGACTGTTTTTT. It codes for CAISEDDRSLVGSEGLFF.

V gene TRBV10-1 combines with J gene TRBJ2-1; 7 bases align to TRBD2. Germline CDR1 is WNHNN and CDR2 is SYGVQD (reference sequence). After removal of 3 bases from V and 3 bases from J, the junction contained 11 bases not matched to a gene. The CDR3 is made up of 17 amino acids. The CDR3 DNA reads as TGCGCCAGCAGTGATTCCGGGGAGGGACTACTCTACAATGAGCAGTTCTTC. Translating it yields CASSDSGEGLLYNEQFF.

The chain links TRBV7-9 to TRBJ2-7, with D possibly matching TRBD2 (6 bases). Germline lookup yields CDR1 SEHNR and CDR2 FQNEAQ (reference sequence). This CDR3 is 11 amino acids long. Trimming cost V 8 bases and J 3 bases, with 8 bases left between them. The CDR3 DNA is TGTGCCAGCTCGGGGGACTACGAGCAGTACTTC. Amino acids: CASSGDYEQYF.

This clone was seen only once. The rearrangement uses TRBV5-4 and TRBJ2-6, with unresolved D. Germline CDR1 reads SGHNT; CDR2 reads YYREEE (reference sequence). V gave up 1 base and J gave up 0 bases, with 8 bases separating them. This CDR3 has 16 amino acids. The CDR3 protein is CASSLWLRSGANVLTF. DNA for the CDR3: TGTGCCAGCAGCTTGTGGCTCCGCTCTGGGGCCAACGTCCTGACTTTC.

The chain combines TRBV30 with TRBJ1-6, with no clear D. The germline V gene encodes CDR1 GTSNPN and CDR2 SVGIG (reference sequence). The V end was cut by 1 base, the J end by 8 bases, with 15 bases between. The CDR3 has 15 residues. The CDR3 spells CAWSAMGGSDSPLHF. The DNA of the CDR3 is TGTGCCTGGAGTGCGATGGGAGGGTCCGATTCACCCCTCCACTTT.

The rearrangement links TRBV11-2 to TRBJ2-3; tentatively, D is TRBD1 (6 bases). Trimming left V 5 bases short and J 2 bases short, with 20 bases between. Germline assignment: CDR1 SGHAT and CDR2 FQNNGV. The length of the CDR3 is 17 residues. The CDR3 coding sequence is TGTGCCAGCAGCGCGGCCCCGGGACACCCCCTCACAGATACGCAGTATTTT. Its translation is CASSAAPGHPLTDTQYF. The complete variable domain, with remaining parts taken from reference TRBV11-2 and TRBJ2-3, reads EAGVAQSPRYKIIEKRQSVAFWCNPISGHATLYWYQQILGQGPKLLIQFQNNGVVDDSQLPKDRFSAERLKGVDSTLKIQPAKLEDSAVYLCASSAAPGHPLTDTQYFGPGTRLTVL.

The genes are TRBV7-9 and TRBJ2-2; D is ambiguous. V lost 2 bases to trimming and J lost 6 bases, with 4 bases between them. The CDR3 contains 12 residues. Germline V gene data show CDR1 as SEHNR and CDR2 as FQNEAQ (reference sequence). Here the CDR3 reads CASSLSAGELFF. The DNA for the CDR3 is TGTGCCAGCAGCTTATCCGCCGGGGAGCTGTTTTTT.

The J gene is TRBJ1-1, the V gene TRBV30; TRBD1 might be the D (6 bases). The ends were cut back, 0 bases at V and 3 bases at J, with 17 bases in the middle. Germline loops: CDR1 GTSNPN, CDR2 SVGIG (reference sequence). The length of the CDR3 is 16 residues. CDR3 sequence (DNA): TGTGCCTGGAGTGTAGATTGGCAGGGGAGGGACACTGAAGCTTTCTTT. This translates into CAWSVDWQGRDTEAFF.

The chain couples TRBV29-1 to TRBJ2-7, with D possibly being TRBD1 (6 bases). The germline gives CDR1 SQVTM, CDR2 ANQGSEA. V shed 4 bases and J shed 6 bases, with 10 bases lying between them. The CDR3 sequence is 11 residues long. The DNA for the CDR3 is TGCAGCGTTGTACAGGGTGTCGAGCAGTACTTC. Protein product: CSVVQGVEQYF.

The V call is TRBV6-1, the J call TRBJ2-3; TRBD1 is a possible D gene (5 bases). V gave up 10 bases and J gave up 2 bases, with 19 bases separating them. Germline V CDR1 and CDR2: MNHNS, SASEGT. The CDR3 sequence is 15 residues long. The CDR3 region has the DNA TGTGCCACAGTGGACGGGTGGGGCGTCACAGATACGCAGTATTTT. This encodes CATVDGWGVTDTQYF.

V and J are TRBV5-1 and TRBJ1-2; D ambiguous. CDR1 is SGHRS and CDR2 is YFSETQ in the germline V gene. The V and J ends lost 5 bases and 7 bases respectively, with 21 bases between them. The CDR3 spans 15 residues. The CDR3 DNA is TGCGCCAGCAGTAACAGACAAGCCGTCCCGAGTGGCTACACCTTC. Translation gives CASSNRQAVPSGYTF.

The rearrangement uses TRBV2 and TRBJ2-7; D remains unclear. V was pared by 8 bases and J by 4 bases, with 12 bases between. This CDR3 has 12 amino acids. Germline loops: CDR1 SNHLY, CDR2 FYNNEI. CDR3 in DNA: TGTGCCAGCTGCGAGCGTCGGTACGAGCAGTACTTC. It is translated as CASCERRYEQYF.

Notes on this clone: The sample carries other DNA sequences with the same CDR3. The rearrangement joins TRBV6-5 to TRBJ2-7; 7 nucleotides align to TRBD2. There are 14 residues in the CDR3. Per germline, CDR1 MNHEY and CDR2 SVGAGI. V was clipped by 0 bases and J by 1 base; unmatched bases: 0. The CDR3 coding sequence is TGTGCCAGCAGTTACTCGGGGGGGTCCTACGAGCAGTACTTC. Its translation is CASSYSGGSYEQYF.

The chain combines TRBV4-1 with TRBJ1-2; D might be TRBD1 (5 bases). The V end was cut by 0 bases, the J end by 4 bases, with 15 bases between. Germline V CDR1 and CDR2: MGHRA, YSYEKL. This CDR3 region has 16 residues. CDR3 loop: CASSQDLGQGGYGYTF. The CDR3 DNA sequence: TGCGCCAGCAGCCAAGACCTCGGGCAGGGCGGCTATGGCTACACCTTC.

This chain links TRBV5-1 with TRBJ2-2; 7 bases match TRBD2. The germline V gene encodes CDR1 SGHRS and CDR2 YFSETQ. V gave up 5 bases and J gave up 9 bases; unmatched junction bases: 10. The CDR3 extends over 14 amino acids. CDR3 coding DNA: TGCGCCAGCAGTTGGGACTACCCAGGTTGGGAGCTGTTTTTT. Translating it yields CASSWDYPGWELFF.

V is TRBV19 and J is TRBJ2-5, with 12 nucleotides matching TRBD1. V lost 4 bases and J lost 3; bases outside the gene matches: 9. The CDR3 length is 17 residues. Germline V CDR1 and CDR2: LNHDA, SQIVND (reference sequence). CDR3 sequence (DNA): TGTGCCAGTAGTACTCCGGGACAGGGGGCATACGAAGAGACCCAGTACTTC. Translated: CASSTPGQGAYEETQYF. The whole variable domain, remainder taken from reference TRBV19 and TRBJ2-5, is DGGITQSPKYLFRKEGQNVTLSCEQNLNHDAMYWYRQDPGQGLRLIYYSQIVNDFQKGDIAEGYSVSREKKESFPLTVTSAQKNPTAFYLCASSTPGQGAYEETQYFGPGTRLLVL.

V and J are TRBV30 and TRBJ2-3; possible D gene TRBD1, 6 bases. This CDR3 region has 15 residues. V shed 2 bases and J shed 6 bases, with 18 bases lying between them. Germline CDR1 and CDR2: GTSNPN and SVGIG (reference sequence). As DNA, the CDR3 is TGTGCCTGGAGTAGGACAGCAAAATACGGTGATACGCAGTATTTT. This translates into CAWSRTAKYGDTQYF.

The chain links TRBV7-9 to TRBJ2-7, with 7 bases fitting TRBD2. CDR1 and CDR2 (germline): SEHNR, FQNEAQ (reference sequence). The CDR3 is 11 amino acids. V dropped 6 bases and J dropped 4; count of bases not matched to a gene: 0. The DNA for the CDR3 is TGTGCCAGCAGGGGGGGGTACGAGCAGTACTTC. Amino acids: CASRGGYEQYF.